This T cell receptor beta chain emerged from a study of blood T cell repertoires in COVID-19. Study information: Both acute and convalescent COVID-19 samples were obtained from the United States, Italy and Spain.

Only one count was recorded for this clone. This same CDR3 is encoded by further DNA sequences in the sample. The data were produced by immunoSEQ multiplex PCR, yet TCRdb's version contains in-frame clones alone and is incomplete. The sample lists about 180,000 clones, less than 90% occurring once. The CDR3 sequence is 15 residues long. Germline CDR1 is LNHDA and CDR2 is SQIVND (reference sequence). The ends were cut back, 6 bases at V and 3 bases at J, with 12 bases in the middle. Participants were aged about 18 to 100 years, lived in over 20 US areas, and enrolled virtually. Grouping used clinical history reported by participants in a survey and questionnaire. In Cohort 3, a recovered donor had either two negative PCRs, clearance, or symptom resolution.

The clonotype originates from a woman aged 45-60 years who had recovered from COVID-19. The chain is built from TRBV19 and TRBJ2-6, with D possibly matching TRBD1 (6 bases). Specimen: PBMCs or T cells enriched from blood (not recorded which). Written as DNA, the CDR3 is TGTGCCAGTAGCCGACAGGCTTTTGGGGCCAACGTCCTGACTTTC. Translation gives CASSRQAFGANVLTF.